Listed below are T cell receptor beta chains from one sample, sequenced in a study of molecular identifiers for immune sequencing clone quantification. TCRdb re-derived calls from the PCR reads in MiXCR, one entry per CDR3 protein. The sample has 100,000 or so distinct CDR3 sequences; 30% to 45% are singletons. The sequenced material came from naive CD8+ T cells from blood, with Jurkat cell RNA spiked in. These TCRs come from a human donor in good health. Some libraries in this study had Jurkat cell RNA spiked in. CDR3s include the opening cysteine and the closing phenylalanine or tryptophan. Each record gives: D gene, J gene, V gene, clone size, CDR3 protein, CDR3 DNA. D genes are given only for firm matches. Size is omitted from some rows. Given values are once, few, many or a class for expanded clones.

d_call: .
j_call: TRBJ1-1
v_call: TRBV27
clone_size: .
cdr3_aa: CASGPTGGGTEAFF
cdr3_nt: TGTGCCAGCGGACCCACAGGAGGGGGCACTGAAGCTTTCTTT

d_call: TRBD1
j_call: TRBJ2-4
v_call: TRBV28
clone_size: few
cdr3_aa: CASSFRGQAGNIQYF
cdr3_nt: TGTGCCAGCAGTTTCAGGGGGCAGGCGGGAAACATTCAGTACTTC

d_call: TRBD2
j_call: TRBJ2-2
v_call: TRBV4-1
clone_size: few
cdr3_aa: CASSSSGLAAYTGELFF
cdr3_nt: TGCGCCAGCAGCTCGTCGGGACTAGCGGCTTACACCGGGGAGCTGTTTTTT

d_call: .
j_call: TRBJ2-7
v_call: TRBV10-3
clone_size: .
cdr3_aa: CAISESAGRPYF
cdr3_nt: TGTGCCATCAGTGAGTCGGCAGGTAGGCCGTACTTC

d_call: .
j_call: TRBJ2-5
v_call: TRBV6-2/TRBV6-3
clone_size: .
cdr3_aa: CSSSDGGQQETQNF
cdr3_nt: TGTTCCAGCAGTGATGGTGGACAGCAAGAGACCCAGAACTTC

d_call: TRBD1
j_call: TRBJ1-5
v_call: TRBV5-1
clone_size: .
cdr3_aa: CASSRETTGGGQPQHF
cdr3_nt: TGCGCCAGCAGCCGAGAAACCACAGGGGGTGGCCAGCCCCAGCATTTT

d_call: TRBD2
j_call: TRBJ2-2
v_call: TRBV12-3/TRBV12-4
clone_size: .
cdr3_aa: CASSAGSGITGELIF
cdr3_nt: TGTGCCAGCAGTGCGGGTAGCGGGATCACCGGGGAGCTGATTTTT

d_call: .
j_call: TRBJ2-4
v_call: TRBV28
clone_size: .
cdr3_aa: CASSLPREERFSKYIQYF
cdr3_nt: TGTGCCAGCAGTTTACCCCGTGAGGAAAGGTTCTCCAAATACATTCAGTACTTC

d_call: TRBD2
j_call: TRBJ2-5
v_call: TRBV6-5
clone_size: .
cdr3_aa: CASTLSFGLAGVQQETQYF
cdr3_nt: TGTGCCAGCACCCTCTCGTTTGGACTAGCGGGGGTCCAACAAGAGACCCAGTACTTC

d_call: .
j_call: TRBJ1-4
v_call: TRBV11-2
clone_size: .
cdr3_aa: CASSYQGPNEKLLF
cdr3_nt: TGTGCCAGCAGCTACCAGGGACCAAATGAAAAACTGTTATTT

d_call: .
j_call: TRBJ1-1
v_call: TRBV28
clone_size: .
cdr3_aa: CASSFGFAEAFF
cdr3_nt: TGTGCCAGCAGTTTTGGGTTCGCTGAAGCTTTCTTT

d_call: TRBD2
j_call: TRBJ2-5
v_call: TRBV20-1
clone_size: .
cdr3_aa: CCARDAVAGVFGETQYF
cdr3_nt: TGCTGTGCTAGAGATGCGGTGGCGGGAGTATTCGGCGAGACCCAGTACTTC

d_call: TRBD2
j_call: TRBJ2-7
v_call: TRBV27
clone_size: few
cdr3_aa: CASSYAGTSGYEQYF
cdr3_nt: TGTGCCAGCAGTTACGCCGGGACTAGCGGCTACGAGCAGTACTTC

d_call: .
j_call: TRBJ2-4
v_call: TRBV27
clone_size: many
cdr3_aa: CASSLGGTKNIQYF
cdr3_nt: TGTGCCAGCAGTTTAGGGGGTACCAAAAACATTCAGTACTTC

d_call: .
j_call: TRBJ2-2
v_call: TRBV12-3/TRBV12-4
clone_size: .
cdr3_aa: CASSPPGSGELFF
cdr3_nt: TGTGCCAGCAGTCCTCCGGGGTCCGGGGAGCTGTTTTTT

d_call: TRBD2
j_call: TRBJ2-5
v_call: TRBV15
clone_size: .
cdr3_aa: CATSRNTGTSAEETQYF
cdr3_nt: TGTGCCACCAGCAGAAATACCGGGACTAGCGCCGAAGAGACCCAGTACTTC

d_call: .
j_call: TRBJ2-2
v_call: TRBV29-1
clone_size: .
cdr3_aa: CSVVWVNSGELFF
cdr3_nt: TGCAGCGTTGTTTGGGTGAACTCCGGGGAGCTGTTTTTT

d_call: .
j_call: TRBJ2-2
v_call: TRBV7-7
clone_size: many
cdr3_aa: CASSSTGELFF
cdr3_nt: TGTGCCAGCAGCTCCACCGGGGAGCTGTTTTTT